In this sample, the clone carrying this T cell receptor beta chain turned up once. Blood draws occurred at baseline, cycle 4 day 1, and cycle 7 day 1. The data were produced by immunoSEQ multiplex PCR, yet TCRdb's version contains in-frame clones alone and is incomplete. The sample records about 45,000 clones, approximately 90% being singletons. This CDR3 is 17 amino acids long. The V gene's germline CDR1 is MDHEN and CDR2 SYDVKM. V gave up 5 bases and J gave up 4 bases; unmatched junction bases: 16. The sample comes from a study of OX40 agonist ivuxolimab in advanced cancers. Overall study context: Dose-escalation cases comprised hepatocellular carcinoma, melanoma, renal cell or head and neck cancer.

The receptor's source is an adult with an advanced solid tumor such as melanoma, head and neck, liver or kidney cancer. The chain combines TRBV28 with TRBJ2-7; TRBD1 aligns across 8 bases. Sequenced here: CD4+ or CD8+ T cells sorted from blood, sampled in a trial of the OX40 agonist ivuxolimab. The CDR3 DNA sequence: TGTGCCAGCAGTCTAGGGTTTGGACAGGGTGGGTTATACGAGCAGTACTTC. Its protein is CASSLGFGQGGLYEQYF.